Each of the 24 T cell receptor beta chains below was sequenced from the same sample in a study of blood T cell repertoires in COVID-19. The method was immunoSEQ multiplex PCR; TCRdb's version includes in-frame clones alone and lacks a portion of them. Of about 210,000 clones in the sample, 85% to 90% were seen once. Sample: peripheral blood. The receptors were gathered from a woman in her seventies with acute or convalescent COVID-19.

The V gene is TRBV5-4, the J gene TRBJ1-2; no firm D call. The CDR3 runs 15 residues. The germline gives CDR1 SGHNT, CDR2 YYREEE (reference sequence). The germline V and J ends were trimmed by 0 bases and 6 bases, with 15 bases remaining between them. The CDR3 DNA sequence: TGTGCCAGCAGCTTGGCTCCCTCAAGAGGGCATGGCTACACCTTC. Translation: CASSLAPSRGHGYTF.

The chain couples TRBV7-9 to TRBJ1-2, with a weak D call TRBD1 (6 bases). V was clipped by 2 bases and J by 8 bases, with 21 bases between them. Looked up from germline, CDR1 is SEHNR and CDR2 is FQNEAQ (reference sequence). The CDR3 totals 16 residues. The DNA for the CDR3 is TGTGCCAGCAGCTTAATCACGCAGGGGCGAACGTCAGGCTACACCTTC. Protein product: CASSLITQGRTSGYTF. Variable domain in full (rest from reference TRBV7-9 and TRBJ1-2): DTGVSQNPRHKITKRGQNVTFRCDPISEHNRLYWYRQTLGQGPEFLTYFQNEAQLEKSRLLSDRFSAERPKGSFSTLEIQRTEQGDSAMYLCASSLITQGRTSGYTFGSGTRLTVV.

J is TRBJ2-4 and V is TRBV28; the match to TRBD2 covers 9 bases. The CDR3 extends over 16 amino acids. The trim removed 2 bases at V and 6 bases at J, leaving 8 bases unmatched. Germline V lookup: CDR1 MDHEN, CDR2 SYDVKM. The DNA of the CDR3 is TGTGCCAGCAGTTTAAGGGCGGGAGGGGCAGGAAACATTCAGTACTTC. Its translation is CASSLRAGGAGNIQYF.

The V gene is TRBV6-5, the J gene TRBJ1-2, with D uncertain. V dropped 5 bases and J dropped 0 bases, with 10 bases sitting between them. CDR1 MNHEY and CDR2 SVGAGI come from the germline V gene. The CDR3 totals 14 residues. The CDR3 loop is CASSPRTANYGYTF. CDR3 DNA sequence: TGTGCCAGCAGTCCACGGACTGCTAACTATGGCTACACCTTC.

The chain combines TRBV6-5 with TRBJ1-5; D may be TRBD1 (6 bases). The germline V gene encodes CDR1 MNHEY and CDR2 SVGAGI. Deletions cut 8 bases from V and 5 bases from J, with 13 bases between. The CDR3 length is 13 residues. The CDR3 sequence: CASRPNRDQPQHF. The CDR3 DNA sequence: TGTGCCAGCCGCCCCAACAGGGATCAGCCCCAGCATTTT.

In this sample, this clone turned up a few times. J is TRBJ2-1 and V is TRBV6-1; the D is unclear. Trimming cost V 1 base and J 2 bases, with 6 bases left between them. CDR1 and CDR2 (germline): MNHNS, SASEGT. This CDR3 is built from 14 residues. This CDR3 is CASSEDPTYNEQFF. The CDR3 DNA reads as TGTGCCAGCAGTGAAGATCCCACCTACAATGAGCAGTTCTTC.

The V and J genes are TRBV28 and TRBJ1-4; TRBD1 aligns across 9 bases. Germline lookup yields CDR1 MDHEN and CDR2 SYDVKM. J was trimmed by 4 bases and V by 10 bases; bases with no gene match: 4. The CDR3 loop spans 13 amino acids. In DNA, the CDR3 is TGTGCCACCTCGGGACAGGGTAATGAAAAACTGTTTTTT. Its protein is CATSGQGNEKLFF.

This clone turned up a few times. The J gene is TRBJ1-2, the V gene TRBV25-1; D unresolved. V was clipped by 0 bases and J by 8 bases, with 7 bases between them. Germline V gives CDR1 MGHDK, CDR2 SYGVNS. This CDR3 is built from 12 residues. The CDR3 sequence: CASSEYTRGYTF. CDR3 nucleotides: TGTGCCAGCAGTGAATATACCCGGGGCTACACCTTC.

The chain has TRBV20-1 and TRBJ2-3, with D possibly TRBD1 on 5 matching bases. CDR3 length: 11 amino acids. V was pared by 4 bases and J by 3 bases, with 5 bases between. Germline lookup yields CDR1 DFQATT and CDR2 SNEGSKA (reference sequence). CDR3 region: CSAKGTDTQYF. CDR3 DNA sequence: TGCAGTGCTAAGGGGACAGATACGCAGTATTTT.

This chain links TRBV24-1 with TRBJ2-2, with D possibly matching TRBD1 (5 bases). The germline V gene has CDR1 KGHDR and CDR2 SFDVKD. The V end lost 0 bases, the J end lost 4 bases, and 20 bases lay between the germline ends. The length of the CDR3 is 19 residues. CDR3: CATSDLLQGRKQSTGELFF. In DNA, the CDR3 is TGTGCCACCAGTGATTTGCTCCAGGGCCGAAAACAGAGCACCGGGGAGCTGTTTTTT.

Note on this clone: An end of the junction does not agree with germline; a read error may underlie this. The rearrangement joins TRBV5-4 to TRBJ1-2; D is possibly TRBD1 (5 bases). The CDR3 covers 11 residues. Germline loops: CDR1 SGHNT, CDR2 YYREEE (reference sequence). The CDR3 DNA reads TGTGCCAGCAGCTTGGGGGGCACGCTCGCCTTC. Protein product: CASSLGGTLAF. Full variable domain (outside the CDR3, taken from reference TRBV5-4 and TRBJ1-2): ETGVTQSPTHLIKTRGQQVTLRCSSQSGHNTVSWYQQALGQGPQFIFQYYREEENGRGNFPPRFSGLQFPNYSSELNVNALELDDSALYLCASSLGGTLAFGSGTRLTVV.

This clone was found once. V and J are TRBV9 and TRBJ2-3; no clear D gene. The CDR3 is made up of 15 amino acids. The germline gives CDR1 SGDLS, CDR2 YYNGEE. Trimming took 5 bases from V and 6 from J, leaving 19 bases between them. CDR3 residues: CASSFSQSIFDTQYF. DNA for the CDR3: TGTGCCAGCAGTTTTAGCCAATCCATATTCGATACGCAGTATTTT.

This sequence joins TRBV6-2 or TRBV6-3 and TRBJ2-7, with 8 bases lining up with TRBD1. CDR1 and CDR2 from the germline V gene are MNHEY and SVGEGT. The CDR3 length is 14 residues. V was clipped by 6 bases and J by 5 bases; unmatched bases: 9. The CDR3 here is CASSQDRVRNEQYF. The CDR3 coding sequence is TGTGCCAGCAGCCAGGACAGGGTAAGGAACGAGCAGTACTTC.

The chain joins TRBV5-1 to TRBJ2-2; D is perhaps TRBD1 (6 bases). The germline V gene encodes CDR1 SGHRS and CDR2 YFSETQ. V dropped 6 bases and J dropped 2 bases, with 8 bases sitting between them. This CDR3 contains 13 residues. The CDR3 region is CASKGGNTGELFF. The CDR3, as DNA: TGCGCCAGCAAAGGGGGAAACACCGGGGAGCTGTTTTTT.

This clone turned up a few times. The V gene is TRBV7-2, the J gene TRBJ1-6, with TRBD1 as a possible D gene (5 bases). This CDR3 has 15 amino acids. Trimming removed 6 bases at V and 10 bases at J, with 19 bases between. Germline assignment: CDR1 SGHTA and CDR2 FQGNSA. CDR3 protein: CASSQEGRVLSPLHF. The CDR3 nucleotides are TGTGCCAGCAGTCAGGAGGGCAGGGTGCTGTCACCCCTCCACTTT.

The V call is TRBV6-2 or TRBV6-3, the J call TRBJ2-1, with TRBD2 identical over 10 bases. Germline V gene sequence: CDR1 MNHEY, CDR2 SVGEGT. J was trimmed by 4 bases and V by 6 bases; bases with no gene match: 6. The CDR3 is made up of 15 amino acids. CDR3 residues: CASSFTSGAYNEQFF. The CDR3 DNA is TGTGCCAGCAGCTTCACTAGCGGGGCATACAATGAGCAGTTCTTC.

This chain uses TRBV9 with TRBJ2-2, with 8 bases identical to TRBD1. V lost 1 base and J lost 6; bases outside the gene matches: 2. This CDR3 spans 14 amino acids. Looked up from germline, CDR1 is SGDLS and CDR2 is YYNGEE. The CDR3 sequence: CASSVSGQAGELFF. Here the CDR3 DNA reads TGTGCCAGCAGCGTATCGGGACAGGCCGGGGAGCTGTTTTTT.

There are a few counts of this clone. The chain carries TRBV29-1 and TRBJ1-4; possibly TRBD1 for D (6 bases). V was trimmed by 7 bases and J by 8 bases, leaving 17 bases between them. The CDR3 has 13 residues. CDR1 is SQVTM, CDR2 ANQGSEA, per germline. CDR3 DNA: TGCAGCGGTCTAACAGGGTCTTCAGAAAAACTGTTTTTT. Translated: CSGLTGSSEKLFF.

This chain links TRBV27 with TRBJ1-5; a possible D gene is TRBD1 (6 bases). This CDR3 spans 14 amino acids. V was pared by 6 bases and J by 6 bases, with 15 bases between. Germline lookup yields CDR1 MNHEY and CDR2 SMNVEV (reference sequence). The CDR3 reads CASRVGGGGQPQHF. The CDR3, as DNA: TGTGCCAGCAGGGTAGGGGGGGGCGGTCAGCCCCAGCATTTT.

This clone was detected once. V is TRBV13 and J is TRBJ1-5; TRBD1 matches 10 bases. The CDR3 has 14 residues. V lost 5 bases and J lost 7; bases outside the gene matches: 5. Germline lookup yields CDR1 PRHDT and CDR2 FYEKMQ (reference sequence). CDR3 sequence: CASSQGQGDQPQHF. The CDR3 DNA reads as TGTGCCAGCAGCCAAGGACAGGGGGACCAGCCCCAGCATTTT.

The chain employs TRBV3-1 (or the pseudogene TRBV3-2) and TRBJ2-1; 10 bases match TRBD2. The CDR3 is made up of 15 amino acids. CDR1 and CDR2 from the germline V gene are LGHDT and YNNKEL (reference sequence). With V trimmed by 2 bases and J by 8 bases, 6 bases remained unmatched. Here the CDR3 reads CASSQSLAGVDEQFF. The DNA for the CDR3 is TGTGCCAGCAGCCAATCCCTAGCGGGAGTCGATGAGCAGTTCTTC.

This clone was detected once. The chain links TRBV12-3 or TRBV12-4 to TRBJ1-1; D unresolved. V was trimmed by 6 bases and J by 5 bases, leaving 10 bases between them. CDR3 length: 12 residues. The CDR3 loop reads CASSPEGTEAFF. In DNA, the CDR3 is TGTGCCAGCAGCCCCGAGGGAACTGAAGCTTTCTTT.

V is TRBV28 and J is TRBJ1-2; no reliable D call. This CDR3 is 14 amino acids long. CDR1 is MDHEN and CDR2 is SYDVKM in the germline V gene. Trimming removed 3 bases from V and 1 base from J, with 9 bases in between. Here the CDR3 reads CASSFQARNYGYTF. The CDR3 bases are TGTGCCAGCAGTTTCCAGGCCCGTAACTATGGCTACACCTTC.

The chain carries TRBV19 and TRBJ1-5, with TRBD1 matching 9 bases. The CDR3 contains 15 residues. After removal of 6 bases from V and 1 base from J, the junction contained 4 bases not matched to a gene. CDR1 is LNHDA and CDR2 is SQIVND in the germline V gene (reference sequence). CDR3 sequence reads: CASRVQGASNQPQHF. The CDR3, as DNA: TGTGCCAGTAGGGTACAGGGGGCGAGCAATCAGCCCCAGCATTTT.